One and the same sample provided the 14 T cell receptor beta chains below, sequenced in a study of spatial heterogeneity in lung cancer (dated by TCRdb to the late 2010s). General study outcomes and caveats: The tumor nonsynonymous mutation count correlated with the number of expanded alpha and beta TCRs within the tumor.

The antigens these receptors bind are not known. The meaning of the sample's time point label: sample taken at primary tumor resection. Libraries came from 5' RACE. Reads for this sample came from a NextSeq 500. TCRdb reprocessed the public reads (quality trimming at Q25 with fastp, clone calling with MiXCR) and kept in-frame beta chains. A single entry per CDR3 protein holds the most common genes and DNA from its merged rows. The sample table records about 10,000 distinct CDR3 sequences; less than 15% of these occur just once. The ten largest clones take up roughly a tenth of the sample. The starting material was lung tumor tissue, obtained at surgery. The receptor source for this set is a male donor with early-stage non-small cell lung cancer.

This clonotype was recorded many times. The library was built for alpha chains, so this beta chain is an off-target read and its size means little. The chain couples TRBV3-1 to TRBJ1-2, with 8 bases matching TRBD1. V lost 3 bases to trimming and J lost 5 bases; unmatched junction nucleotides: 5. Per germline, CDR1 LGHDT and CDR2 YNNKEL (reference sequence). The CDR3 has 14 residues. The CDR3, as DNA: TGTGCCAGCAGCCAGATAACAGGGGGTTATGGCTACACCTTC. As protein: CASSQITGGYGYTF. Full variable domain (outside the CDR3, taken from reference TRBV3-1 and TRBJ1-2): DTAVSQTPKYLVTQMGNDKSIKCEQNLGHDTMYWYKQDSKKFLKIMFSYNNKELIINETVPNRFSPKSPDKAHLNLHINSLELGDSAVYFCASSQITGGYGYTFGSGTRLTVV.

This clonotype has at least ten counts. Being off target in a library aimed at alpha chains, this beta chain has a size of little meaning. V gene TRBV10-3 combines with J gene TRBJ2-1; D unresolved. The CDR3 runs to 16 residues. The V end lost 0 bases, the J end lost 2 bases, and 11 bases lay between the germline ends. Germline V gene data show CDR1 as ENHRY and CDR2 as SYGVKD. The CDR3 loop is CAISESAQIPYNEQFF. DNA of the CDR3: TGTGCCATCAGTGAGTCGGCGCAGATCCCCTACAATGAGCAGTTCTTC.

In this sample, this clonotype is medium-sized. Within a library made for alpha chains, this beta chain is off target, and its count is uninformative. The CDR3 nucleotides read TGCAGTGCGTTCGGACAGGGGAGCTCCTACGAGCAGTACTTC. Encoded protein: CSAFGQGSSYEQYF. The rearrangement links TRBV20-1 to TRBJ2-7, with TRBD1 identical over 9 bases. The CDR3 runs to 14 residues. The junction had 6 bases not matched to a gene; V was cut back by 6 bases and J by 0 bases. Germline CDR1 reads DFQATT; CDR2 reads SNEGSKA (reference sequence).

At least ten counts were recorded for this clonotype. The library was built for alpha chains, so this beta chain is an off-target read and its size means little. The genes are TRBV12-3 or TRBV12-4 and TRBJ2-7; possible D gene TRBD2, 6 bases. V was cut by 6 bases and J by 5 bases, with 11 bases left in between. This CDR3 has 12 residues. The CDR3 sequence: CASSLERDEQYF. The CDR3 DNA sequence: TGTGCCAGCAGCCTGGAGCGGGACGAGCAGTACTTC.

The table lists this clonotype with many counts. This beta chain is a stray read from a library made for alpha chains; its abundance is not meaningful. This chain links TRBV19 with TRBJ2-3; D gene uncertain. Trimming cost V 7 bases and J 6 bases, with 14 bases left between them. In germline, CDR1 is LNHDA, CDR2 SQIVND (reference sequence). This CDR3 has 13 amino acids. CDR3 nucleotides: TGTGCCAGTAAAACTGAAGGTTCGGATACGCAGTATTTT. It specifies CASKTEGSDTQYF.

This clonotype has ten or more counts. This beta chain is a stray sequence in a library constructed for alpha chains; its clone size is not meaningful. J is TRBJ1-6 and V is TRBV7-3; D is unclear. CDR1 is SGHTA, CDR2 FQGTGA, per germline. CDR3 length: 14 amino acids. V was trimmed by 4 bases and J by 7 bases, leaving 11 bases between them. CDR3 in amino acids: CASSSGQPNSPLHF. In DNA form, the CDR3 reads TGTGCCAGCAGCTCCGGGCAGCCGAATTCACCCCTCCACTTT.

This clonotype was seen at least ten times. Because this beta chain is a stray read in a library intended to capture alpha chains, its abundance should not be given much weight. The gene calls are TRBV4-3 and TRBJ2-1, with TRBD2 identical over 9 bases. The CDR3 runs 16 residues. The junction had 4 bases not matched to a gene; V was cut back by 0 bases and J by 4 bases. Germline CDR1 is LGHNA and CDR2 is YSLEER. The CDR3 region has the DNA TGCGCCAGCAGCCAAGAGGAAGCGGGAGGTTACAATGAGCAGTTCTTC. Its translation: CASSQEEAGGYNEQFF.

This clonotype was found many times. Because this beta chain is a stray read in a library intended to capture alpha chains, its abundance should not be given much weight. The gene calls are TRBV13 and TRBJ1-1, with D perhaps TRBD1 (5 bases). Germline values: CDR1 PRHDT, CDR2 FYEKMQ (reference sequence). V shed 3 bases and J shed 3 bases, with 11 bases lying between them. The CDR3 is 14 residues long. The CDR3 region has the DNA TGTGCCAGCAGCTTGGGGGGTAGGGACACTGAAGCTTTCTTT. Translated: CASSLGGRDTEAFF.

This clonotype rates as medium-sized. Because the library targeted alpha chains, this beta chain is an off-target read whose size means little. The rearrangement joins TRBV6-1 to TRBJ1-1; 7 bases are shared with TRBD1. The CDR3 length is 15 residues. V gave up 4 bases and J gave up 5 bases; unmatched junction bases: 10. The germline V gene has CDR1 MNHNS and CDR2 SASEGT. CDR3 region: CASSGATGYGTEAFF. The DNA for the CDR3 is TGTGCCAGCAGTGGGGCGACAGGGTATGGGACTGAAGCTTTCTTT.

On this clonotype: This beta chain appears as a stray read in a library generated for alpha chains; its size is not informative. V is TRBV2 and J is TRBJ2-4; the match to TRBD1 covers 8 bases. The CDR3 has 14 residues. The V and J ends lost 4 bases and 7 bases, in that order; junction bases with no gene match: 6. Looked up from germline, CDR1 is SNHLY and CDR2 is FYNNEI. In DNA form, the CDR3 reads TGTGCCAGCAGTGGCCAGGGGGCGCAGAACATTCAGTACTTC. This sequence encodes CASSGQGAQNIQYF. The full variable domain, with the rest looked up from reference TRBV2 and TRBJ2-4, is EPEVTQTPSHQVTQMGQEVILRCVPISNHLYFYWYRQILGQKVEFLVSFYNNEISEKSEIFDDQFSVERPDGSNFTLKIRSTKLEDSAMYFCASSGQGAQNIQYFGAGTRLSVL.

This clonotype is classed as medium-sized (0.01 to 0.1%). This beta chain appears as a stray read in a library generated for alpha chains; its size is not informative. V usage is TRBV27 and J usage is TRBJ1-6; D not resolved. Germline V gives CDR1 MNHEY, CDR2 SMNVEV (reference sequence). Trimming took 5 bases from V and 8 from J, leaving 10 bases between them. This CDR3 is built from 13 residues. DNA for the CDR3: TGTGCCAGCAGTCTACAGTCGGATTCACCCCTCCACTTT. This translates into CASSLQSDSPLHF.

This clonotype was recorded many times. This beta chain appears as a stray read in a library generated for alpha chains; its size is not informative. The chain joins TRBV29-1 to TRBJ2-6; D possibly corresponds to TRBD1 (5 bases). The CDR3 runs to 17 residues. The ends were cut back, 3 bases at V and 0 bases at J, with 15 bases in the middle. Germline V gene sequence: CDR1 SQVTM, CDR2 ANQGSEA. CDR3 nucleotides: TGCAGCGTTGAGGGCGCCGACAGCCCCTCTGGGGCCAACGTCCTGACTTTC. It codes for CSVEGADSPSGANVLTF.

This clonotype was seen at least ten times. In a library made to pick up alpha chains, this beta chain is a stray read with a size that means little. The CDR3 is CASSLAAVGAFF. The CDR3, as DNA: TGTGCCAGCAGCTTAGCCGCAGTTGGAGCTTTCTTT. V usage is TRBV7-9 and J usage is TRBJ1-1; D remains unclear. The CDR3 extends over 12 amino acids. CDR1 SEHNR and CDR2 FQNEAQ come from the germline V gene (reference sequence). Trimming took 0 bases from V and 10 from J, leaving 9 bases between them.

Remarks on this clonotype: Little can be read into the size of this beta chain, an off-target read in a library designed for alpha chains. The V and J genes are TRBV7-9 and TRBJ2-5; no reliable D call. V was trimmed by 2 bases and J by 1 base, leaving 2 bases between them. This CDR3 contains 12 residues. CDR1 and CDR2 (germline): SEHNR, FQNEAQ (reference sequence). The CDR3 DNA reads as TGTGCCAGCAGCTTAACCCAAGAGACCCAGTACTTC. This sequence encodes CASSLTQETQYF.